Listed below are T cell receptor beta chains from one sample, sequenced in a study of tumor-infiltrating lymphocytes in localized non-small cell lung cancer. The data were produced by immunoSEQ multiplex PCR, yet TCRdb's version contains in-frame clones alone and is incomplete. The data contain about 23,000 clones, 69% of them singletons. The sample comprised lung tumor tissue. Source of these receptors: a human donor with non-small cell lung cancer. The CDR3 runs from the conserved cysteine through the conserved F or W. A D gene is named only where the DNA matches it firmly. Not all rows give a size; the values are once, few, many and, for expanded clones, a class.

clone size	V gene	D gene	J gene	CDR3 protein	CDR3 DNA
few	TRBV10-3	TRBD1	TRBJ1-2	CAIRQQGGGGYTF	TGTGCCATCAGACAACAGGGGGGGGGTGGCTACACCTTC
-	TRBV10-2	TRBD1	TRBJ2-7	CATDDRGSYEQYF	TGCGCCACCGACGACAGGGGCTCCTACGAGCAGTACTTC
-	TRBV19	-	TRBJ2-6	CASNLGASRANVLTF	TGTGCCAGTAATTTGGGGGCTTCTAGGGCCAACGTCCTGACTTTC
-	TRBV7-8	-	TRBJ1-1	CASSSQDNTEAFF	TGTGCCAGCAGCAGCCAAGACAACACTGAAGCTTTCTTT
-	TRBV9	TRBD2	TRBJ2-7	CASSRGGSYEQYF	TGTGCCAGCAGCCGGGGGGGGTCCTACGAGCAGTACTTC
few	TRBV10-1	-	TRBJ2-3	CASSADSAFTQYF	TGCGCCAGCAGTGCCGACAGCGCGTTTACGCAGTATTTT
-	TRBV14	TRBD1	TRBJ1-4	CASSLGTGGTNEKLFF	TGTGCCAGCAGCCTCGGGACAGGGGGAACTAATGAAAAACTGTTTTTT
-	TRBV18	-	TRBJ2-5	CASSSNSGQETQYF	TGTGCCAGCTCATCCAACAGTGGGCAAGAGACCCAGTACTTC
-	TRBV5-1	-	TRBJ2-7	CASSRGQGGQYF	TGTGCCAGCAGCCGCGGACAAGGGGGGCAGTACTTC
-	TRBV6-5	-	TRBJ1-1	CASSYGHNTEAFF	TGTGCCAGCAGTTACGGACATAACACTGAAGCTTTCTTT
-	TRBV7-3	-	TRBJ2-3	CASSLGGGAPDTQYF	TGTGCCAGCAGCTTAGGGGGAGGCGCCCCGGATACGCAGTATTTT
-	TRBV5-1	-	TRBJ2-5	CASSLAAGKETQYF	TGCGCCAGCAGCTTGGCCGCAGGGAAAGAGACCCAGTACTTC
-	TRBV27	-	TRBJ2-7	CASSPTPSLYEQYF	TGTGCCAGCAGTCCCACCCCCTCTCTCTACGAGCAGTACTTC
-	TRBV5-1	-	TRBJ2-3	CASSLGEADTQYF	TGCGCCAGCAGCTTGGGGGAAGCAGATACGCAGTATTTT
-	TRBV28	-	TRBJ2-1	CASSHPSGGSAFF	TGTGCCAGCAGTCACCCCTCTGGGGGGTCGGCGTTCTTC
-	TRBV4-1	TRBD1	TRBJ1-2	CASSQDTGGARGYTF	TGCGCCAGCAGCCAAGATACAGGGGGCGCGAGGGGCTACACCTTC
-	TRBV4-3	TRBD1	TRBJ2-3	CASRPGGADTQYF	TGCGCCAGCAGGCCAGGGGGCGCAGATACGCAGTATTTT
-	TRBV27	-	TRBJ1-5	CASSSVSSNQPQHF	TGTGCCAGCAGTTCTGTCTCTAGCAATCAGCCCCAGCATTTT
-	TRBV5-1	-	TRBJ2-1	CASSLGQSYNEQFF	TGCGCCAGCAGCTTAGGACAGTCCTACAATGAGCAGTTCTTC
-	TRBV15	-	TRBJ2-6	CATSKEGGRAVIGANVLTF	TGTGCCACCAGCAAGGAAGGAGGACGAGCTGTTATAGGGGCCAACGTCCTGACTTTC
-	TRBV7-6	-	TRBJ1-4	CASSLAHGEGATNEKLFF	TGTGCCAGCAGCTTAGCGCACGGAGAGGGTGCAACTAATGAAAAACTGTTTTTT
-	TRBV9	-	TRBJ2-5	CASSVGLVALEETQYF	TGTGCCAGCAGCGTAGGTCTTGTAGCGTTGGAAGAGACCCAGTACTTC
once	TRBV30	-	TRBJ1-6	CAWSVLGSPLHF	TGTGCCTGGAGTGTACTCGGGTCACCCCTCCACTTT
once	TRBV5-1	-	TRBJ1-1	CASSATGVEAFF	TGCGCCAGCAGTGCGACCGGGGTGGAAGCTTTCTTT
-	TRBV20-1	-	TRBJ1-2	CSVRSVYGYTF	TGCAGTGTACGGAGTGTCTATGGCTACACCTTC
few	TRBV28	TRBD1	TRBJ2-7	CASSLLLAGQGANEQYF	TGTGCCAGCAGTTTATTGCTCGCGGGACAGGGGGCCAACGAGCAGTACTTC
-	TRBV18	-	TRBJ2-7	CASSPGSGYEQYF	TGTGCCAGCTCACCTGGGTCGGGTTACGAGCAGTACTTC
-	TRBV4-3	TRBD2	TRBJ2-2	CASSSMAGDVGELFF	TGCGCCAGCAGTTCCATGGCGGGGGATGTCGGGGAGCTGTTTTTT
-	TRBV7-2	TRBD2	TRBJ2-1	CASSSRLAGGWNNEQFF	TGTGCCAGCAGCTCCCGTTTAGCGGGAGGGTGGAACAATGAGCAGTTCTTC
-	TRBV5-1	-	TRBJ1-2	CASSLEGVDRSYTF	TGCGCCAGCAGCTTGGAGGGGGTGGATAGGAGCTACACCTTC
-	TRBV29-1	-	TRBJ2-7	CSVARDTTYEQYF	TGCAGCGTTGCCCGGGACACCACCTACGAGCAGTACTTC
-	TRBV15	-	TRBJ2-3	CATSRDRRDTQYF	TGTGCCACCAGCAGAGATCGGCGGGATACGCAGTATTTT
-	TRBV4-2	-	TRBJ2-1	CASSLGGNEQFF	TGTGCCAGCAGCTTAGGGGGGAATGAGCAGTTCTTC
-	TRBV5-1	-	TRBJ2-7	CASSLEARTYEQYF	TGCGCCAGCAGCTTGGAGGCGCGGACCTACGAGCAGTACTTC
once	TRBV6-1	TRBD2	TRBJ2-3	CASSGRTSTSGIAQYF	TGTGCCAGCAGTGGAAGGACTTCGACGAGCGGGATTGCGCAGTATTTT
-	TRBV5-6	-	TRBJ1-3	CASSLEWGGNTIYF	TGTGCCAGCAGCTTGGAGTGGGGCGGAAACACCATATATTTT
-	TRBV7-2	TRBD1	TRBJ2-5	CASRGDRMETQYF	TGTGCCAGCAGGGGGGACAGGATGGAGACCCAGTACTTC
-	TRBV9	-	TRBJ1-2	CASSVGGTHYGYTF	TGTGCCAGCAGCGTAGGCGGGACCCACTATGGCTACACCTTC
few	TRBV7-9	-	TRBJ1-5	CASSLDGAAPQHF	TGTGCCAGCAGCTTAGATGGGGCAGCGCCCCAGCATTTT
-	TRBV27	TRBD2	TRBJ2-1	CASSYDQSGRRNEQFF	TGTGCCAGCAGTTACGATCAAAGCGGGAGGAGGAATGAGCAGTTCTTC
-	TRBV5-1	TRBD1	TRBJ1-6	CASSVTGMDSPLHF	TGCGCCAGCAGCGTGACAGGGATGGACTCACCCCTCCACTTT
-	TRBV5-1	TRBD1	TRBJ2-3	CASSPGTGGPGDTQYF	TGCGCCAGCAGCCCAGGGACAGGGGGGCCTGGGGATACGCAGTATTTT
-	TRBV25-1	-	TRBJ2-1	CASSGGAALGNEQFF	TGTGCCAGCAGTGGGGGGGCTGCCTTGGGCAATGAGCAGTTCTTC
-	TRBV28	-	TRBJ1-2	CASSDRSMGYTF	TGTGCCAGCAGCGACAGATCTATGGGCTACACCTTC
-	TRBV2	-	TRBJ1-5	CASSEARGTLNQPQHF	TGTGCCAGCAGTGAAGCGCGAGGGACCCTCAATCAGCCCCAGCATTTT
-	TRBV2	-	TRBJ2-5	CASRRGTAQETQYF	TGTGCCAGCAGACGAGGGACGGCCCAAGAGACCCAGTACTTC
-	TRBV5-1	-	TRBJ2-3	CASSSLTGSTDTQYF	TGCGCCAGCAGCTCCCTGACAGGATCCACAGATACGCAGTATTTT
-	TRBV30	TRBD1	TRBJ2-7	CAGGDRGLSYEQYF	TGTGCCGGAGGGGACAGGGGGCTCTCCTACGAGCAGTACTTC
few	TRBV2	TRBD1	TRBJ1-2	CASRNDHRDRGWYGYTF	TGTGCCAGCAGAAATGATCACCGGGACAGAGGGTGGTATGGCTACACCTTC
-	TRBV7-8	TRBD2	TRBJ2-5	CASSLVRGIGQETQYF	TGTGCCAGCAGTCTCGTGCGGGGGATTGGGCAAGAGACCCAGTACTTC
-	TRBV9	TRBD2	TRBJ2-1	CASSAGTSGTNEQFF	TGTGCCAGCAGCGCCGGGACTAGCGGGACCAATGAGCAGTTCTTC
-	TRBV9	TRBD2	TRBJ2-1	CASSPAGGSYNEQFF	TGTGCCAGCAGCCCAGCGGGAGGGAGCTACAATGAGCAGTTCTTC
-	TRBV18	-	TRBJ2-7	CASSPRQYREYEQYF	TGTGCCAGCTCACCACGGCAATACAGGGAGTACGAGCAGTACTTC
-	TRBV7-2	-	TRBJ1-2	CASSIGVGWGGYTF	TGTGCCAGCAGCATCGGGGTGGGATGGGGAGGCTACACCTTC
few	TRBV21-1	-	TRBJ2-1	CASSKGLLAGVVNEQFF	TGTGCCAGCAGCAAAGGGTTACTAGCGGGAGTCGTTAATGAGCAGTTCTTC
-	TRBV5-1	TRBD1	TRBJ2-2	CASSLGGQGTTGELFF	TGCGCCAGCAGCTTGGGAGGACAGGGGACCACCGGGGAGCTGTTTTTT